The 4 T cell receptor beta chains given below trace back to one sample, sequenced in a study of blood T cell repertoires in COVID-19. The method was immunoSEQ multiplex PCR; TCRdb's version includes in-frame clones alone and lacks a portion of them. The top ten clones hold 4% of a sample with 300,000 to 400,000 clones, over 75% of them seen once. Sequenced material: peripheral blood. The receptor source for this set is a woman aged 45-59 years with active or convalescent COVID-19.

The chain has TRBV10-3 and TRBJ1-2, with D perhaps TRBD1 (6 bases). V lost 6 bases and J 2 bases, leaving 13 bases between the germline ends. The CDR3 is 14 amino acids. CDR1 and CDR2 (germline): ENHRY, SYGVKD. The CDR3: CAISGTGHNYGYTF. DNA for the CDR3: TGTGCCATCAGCGGAACAGGGCACAACTATGGCTACACCTTC.

This chain links TRBV4-1 with TRBJ1-6; no firm D call. CDR1 and CDR2 from the germline V gene are MGHRA and YSYEKL. The V end lost 4 bases, the J end lost 8 bases, and 9 bases lay between the germline ends. The CDR3 runs to 13 residues. The CDR3 sequence: CASSPPSYSPLHF. DNA of the CDR3: TGCGCCAGCAGCCCCCCTTCCTATTCACCCCTCCACTTT.

The sample holds a few counts of this clone. This chain links TRBV12-3 or TRBV12-4 with TRBJ1-1; D not certain. The germline V and J ends were trimmed by 5 bases and 2 bases, with 3 bases remaining between them. The CDR3 totals 11 residues. CDR3 sequence: CASSINTEAFF. CDR3 bases: TGTGCCAGCAGTATAAACACTGAAGCTTTCTTT.

The V gene is TRBV5-4, the J gene TRBJ2-1; 10 positions agree with TRBD2. The CDR3 consists of 13 residues. V lost 4 bases to trimming and J lost 11 bases; unmatched junction nucleotides: 6. Germline loops: CDR1 SGHNT, CDR2 YYREEE (reference sequence). This CDR3 reads CASSERTSGQQFF. CDR3 DNA sequence: TGTGCCAGCAGCGAAAGGACTAGCGGACAGCAGTTCTTC.